The sequence of this TCR beta chain was determined in a study of blood T cell repertoires in COVID-19. Generated by immunoSEQ multiplex PCR, the TCRdb table keeps only in-frame clones and is missing some. The table lists 70,000 or so clones, under 90% of them singletons. The CDR3 is made up of 15 amino acids. The germline V gene has CDR1 SGHVS and CDR2 FQNEAQ. Trimming removed 2 bases from V and 7 bases from J, with 15 bases in between. The specimen was peripheral blood. This TCR was sampled from a man aged 65 to 79 with active or convalescent COVID-19. V usage is TRBV7-8 and J usage is TRBJ2-4; the D gene is possibly TRBD1 (6 bases). CDR3 DNA sequence: TGTGCCAGCAGCTTAAATAGGGGGAGTAGTAACATTCAGTACTTC. Translating gives CASSLNRGSSNIQYF.